The 28 T cell receptor beta chains reported below all come from one sample, sequenced in a study of post-analysis software for immune sequencing data. Broader study findings: A handful of TRBV segments, including TRBV5-6, TRBV5-1 and TRBV20-1, were more frequent in patients than controls.

These receptors have no known antigen. Prepared libraries of TCR beta cDNA carried unique molecular identifiers. Each CDR3 protein is one row after TCRdb ran MiXCR on the PCR reads. The sample contains around 770,000 distinct CDR3 sequences, around 42% of which appear only once. The material sequenced was blood. These receptors all stem from a girl between 5 and 17 years old with multiple sclerosis.

This clonotype came up many times. The chain links TRBV20-1 to TRBJ2-7; the match to TRBD2 covers 8 bases. This CDR3 is built from 15 residues. Germline CDR1 reads DFQATT; CDR2 reads SNEGSKA (reference sequence). The ends lost 2 bases at V and 0 bases at J; junction bases unmatched: 6. The CDR3 nucleotides read TGCAGTGCTAGACAGCCTACTAGCGGCTCCTACGAGCAGTACTTC. It encodes CSARQPTSGSYEQYF.

This clonotype was counted between two and nine times. The V and J genes are TRBV20-1 and TRBJ2-7, with 7 bases aligning to TRBD2. This CDR3 is 14 amino acids long. Germline CDR1 reads DFQATT; CDR2 reads SNEGSKA (reference sequence). The J segment lost 3 bases and the V segment lost 1 base, leaving 6 bases of the junction unmatched. The CDR3 spells CSARGGGDVYEQYF. The CDR3 coding sequence is TGCAGTGCTAGAGGGGGGGGGGATGTCTACGAGCAGTACTTC.

The chain couples TRBV29-1 to TRBJ2-4; perhaps D is TRBD1 or TRBD2 (5 bases each). The J call is doubtful: the DNA matches TRBJ2-7 better. This CDR3 comprises 14 residues. Germline V gives CDR1 SQVTM, CDR2 ANQGSEA. This CDR3 is CSVDLRDGTYEQYF. CDR3 in DNA: TGCAGCGTTGATTTGAGGGACGGAACCTACGAGCAGTACTTC.

In this sample, this clonotype turned up a few times. The rearrangement joins TRBV3-1 to TRBJ2-5; 10 bases align to TRBD2. V lost 6 bases to trimming and J lost 1 base; unmatched junction nucleotides: 5. Germline lookup yields CDR1 LGHDT and CDR2 YNNKEL (reference sequence). The CDR3 loop spans 15 amino acids. The CDR3 coding sequence is TGTGCCAGCAGTCGGGCTAGCGGGGGCCAAGAGACCCAGTACTTC. Residues: CASSRASGGQETQYF.

To note about this clonotype: A much larger clone differs from this one at a single base, so this may be a read error. V and J are TRBV6-5 and TRBJ1-2, with D perhaps matching TRBD1 (5 bases). CDR1 MNHEY and CDR2 SVGAGI come from the germline V gene. CDR3 length: 13 amino acids. The ends were cut back, 5 bases at V and 8 bases at J, with 15 bases in the middle. CDR3 sequence reads: CASSPGAWVGYTF. CDR3 DNA sequence: TGTGCCAGCAGTCCCGGGGCATGGGTAGGCTACACCTTC.

The chain is built from TRBV28 and TRBJ2-5; a weak D match, TRBD2 (6 bases). The length of the CDR3 is 14 residues. CDR1 is MDHEN and CDR2 is SYDVKM in the germline V gene. V shed 7 bases and J shed 11 bases, with 23 bases lying between them. DNA for the CDR3: TGTGCCAGCAACGCGGGATTCCTCTCGGGGGAGCAGTACTTC. Translating gives CASNAGFLSGEQYF.

The chain couples TRBV30 to TRBJ1-4; maybe TRBD1 (5 bases). Deletions cut 3 bases from V and 2 bases from J, with 13 bases between. The CDR3 spans 15 residues. Germline assignment: CDR1 GTSNPN and CDR2 SVGIG (reference sequence). The CDR3 protein is CAWSIGGVTNEKLFF. In DNA, the CDR3 is TGTGCCTGGAGCATCGGGGGTGTTACTAATGAAAAACTGTTTTTT.

The chain uses TRBV7-9 and TRBJ2-7; D ambiguous. The tail of the sequence fits TRBJ2-5 better, so the J call may be wrong. The CDR3 has 16 residues. Germline CDR1 is SEHNR and CDR2 is FQNEAQ (reference sequence). The CDR3 is CASSNNPPRIRETQYF. Written as DNA, the CDR3 is TGTGCCAGCAGCAACAACCCACCGAGGATCCGGGAGACCCAGTACTTC.

Only a few counts were recorded for this clonotype. The rearrangement uses TRBV6-5 and TRBJ2-1; perhaps TRBD2 as D (6 bases). The germline V and J ends were trimmed by 8 bases and 7 bases, with 21 bases remaining between them. Per the germline V gene, CDR1 is MNHEY and CDR2 is SVGAGI. The length of the CDR3 is 15 residues. The CDR3 loop reads CASGGRTKPSNEQFF. DNA of the CDR3: TGTGCCAGCGGAGGGAGGACTAAACCTTCGAATGAGCAGTTCTTC.

In nucleotides, the CDR3 is TGTGCCAGCAGCTTAGTCGGGACTGAGGATACGCAGTATTTT. Protein sequence: CASSLVGTEDTQYF. The genes are TRBV11-2 and TRBJ2-3, with D possibly TRBD2 on 6 matching bases. CDR3 length: 14 residues. Trimming took off 1 base at V and 6 bases at J, with 11 bases between the two ends. Germline CDR1 is SGHAT and CDR2 is FQNNGV.

This clonotype was recorded a few times. The CDR3 DNA is TGTGCCAGCAGCCGCGGGAGGGCGGAGTTCTTC. Residues: CASSRGRAEFF. The chain has TRBV27 and TRBJ2-1; TRBD2 matches 9 bases. The junction had 5 bases not matched to a gene; V was cut back by 6 bases and J by 14 bases. The CDR3 totals 11 residues. CDR1 and CDR2 from the germline V gene are MNHEY and SMNVEV (reference sequence).

The chain employs TRBV19 and TRBJ1-2; 7 bases are a match to TRBD1. The germline gives CDR1 LNHDA, CDR2 SQIVND (reference sequence). The V gene end was trimmed by 3 bases and the J gene end by 5 bases; junction bases not matched to a gene: 6. The CDR3 is 14 residues long. CDR3 nucleotide sequence: TGTGCCAGTAGTATTTTTACAGGGGAGTATGGCTACACCTTC. This sequence encodes CASSIFTGEYGYTF.

V gene TRBV20-1 combines with J gene TRBJ1-1; 9 positions agree with TRBD1. From germline, CDR1 is DFQATT and CDR2 SNEGSKA (reference sequence). The CDR3 runs to 17 residues. V shed 0 bases and J 5 bases; nucleotides not matched to a gene: 13. CDR3 coding DNA: TGCAGTGCTAGAGATACGAGGACAGGGGCATTTTCGACTGAAGCTTTCTTT. It translates to CSARDTRTGAFSTEAFF.

This rearrangement joins TRBV7-9 to TRBJ2-6; TRBD2 matches at 7 bases. Germline loops: CDR1 SEHNR, CDR2 FQNEAQ (reference sequence). With 1 base clipped from V and 2 bases from J, the junction kept 2 bases outside the gene matches. The CDR3 length is 16 residues. The CDR3 is CASSLVSGAGANVLTF. CDR3 DNA sequence: TGTGCCAGCAGCTTAGTCAGCGGGGCTGGGGCCAACGTCCTGACTTTC.

This clonotype turned up a few times. The junction departs from the called germline gene at one end, perhaps through a read error. The CDR3 sequence: CSAPRTGLGEQYF. The CDR3 DNA follows: TGTAGTGCTCCCCGGACAGGGCTAGGCGAGCAGTACTTC. The rearrangement links TRBV20-1 to TRBJ2-7, with 8 nucleotides matching TRBD1. CDR3 length: 13 amino acids. CDR1 DFQATT and CDR2 SNEGSKA come from the germline V gene (reference sequence).

The V call is TRBV24-1, the J call TRBJ2-1; 9 nucleotides align to TRBD2. V lost 0 bases to trimming and J lost 7 bases; unmatched junction nucleotides: 9. The germline V gene has CDR1 KGHDR and CDR2 SFDVKD. This CDR3 spans 17 amino acids. CDR3: CATSDLTHPGLANEQFF. The CDR3 DNA follows: TGTGCCACCAGTGATTTGACTCATCCGGGACTAGCAAATGAGCAGTTCTTC.

This clonotype was seen a few times. The chain employs TRBV6-1 and TRBJ2-7; 11 nucleotides line up with TRBD2. The germline V gene has CDR1 MNHNS and CDR2 SASEGT. This CDR3 has 15 residues. Trimming at V came to 6 bases and at J to 4 bases, leaving 8 bases not matched to a gene. The CDR3 sequence: CASSPPGTSGYEQYF. The CDR3 coding sequence is TGTGCCAGCAGCCCCCCCGGGACTAGCGGTTACGAGCAGTACTTC.

This clonotype was seen only a few times. The genes are TRBV6-2 or TRBV6-3 and TRBJ2-3, with 7 bases lining up with TRBD2. From germline, CDR1 is MNHEY and CDR2 SVGEGT. The CDR3 runs to 14 residues. The junction had 1 base not matched to a gene; V was cut back by 0 bases and J by 4 bases. CDR3 sequence: CASSYSGRADTQYF. In DNA, the CDR3 is TGTGCCAGCAGTTACTCGGGGAGGGCAGATACGCAGTATTTT.

The chain links TRBV10-3 to TRBJ1-2; 8 bases agree with TRBD1. Germline CDR1 and CDR2: ENHRY and SYGVKD. V lost 6 bases, J lost 2 bases, and 5 bases stayed unmatched. The CDR3 runs 14 residues. The CDR3 loop is CAISSGQVNYGYTF. In nucleotides, the CDR3 is TGTGCCATCAGCTCGGGACAGGTGAACTATGGCTACACCTTC.

The chain recombines TRBV30 with TRBJ2-7, with 11 nucleotides matching TRBD1. Looked up from germline, CDR1 is GTSNPN and CDR2 is SVGIG (reference sequence). The CDR3 contains 13 residues. The junction had 4 bases not matched to a gene; V was cut back by 3 bases and J by 6 bases. CDR3 nucleotides: TGTGCCTGGAGCTCCGGGACAGGGGGCGAGCAGTACTTC. Translation gives CAWSSGTGGEQYF. Drawing the rest from reference TRBV30 and TRBJ2-7, the complete variable domain is SQTIHQWPATLVQPVGSPLSLECTVEGTSNPNLYWYRQAAGRGLQLLFYSVGIGQISSEVPQNLSASRPQDRQFILSSKKLLLSDSGFYLCAWSSGTGGEQYFGPGTRLTVT.

This clonotype was counted a few times. This chain joins TRBV5-1 and TRBJ2-1, with D possibly TRBD1 on 5 matching bases. The germline CDR1 and CDR2 sequences are SGHRS and YFSETQ. V was clipped by 0 bases and J by 8 bases, with 15 bases between them. This CDR3 region has 15 residues. The CDR3 bases are TGCGCCAGCAGCTTGGGGCAGGGCCCCAAGGATGAGCAGTTCTTC. Amino acid sequence: CASSLGQGPKDEQFF. Using reference TRBV5-1 and TRBJ2-1 for the parts outside the CDR3, the full variable domain is KAGVTQTPRYLIKTRGQQVTLSCSPISGHRSVSWYQQTPGQGLQFLFEYFSETQRNKGNFPGRFSGRQFSNSRSEMNVSTLELGDSALYLCASSLGQGPKDEQFFGPGTRLTVL.

This chain joins TRBV2 and TRBJ2-1; D not resolved. Germline-derived CDR1 and CDR2 are SNHLY and FYNNEI. The CDR3 contains 14 residues. Trimming shortened V by 6 bases and J by 6 bases, and 15 bases separated the two germline ends. CDR3 nucleotides: TGTGCCAGCAGCGCAGTGGTGACCCTCAATGAGCAGTTCTTC. This encodes CASSAVVTLNEQFF.

The chain couples TRBV2 to TRBJ2-5, with a weak D call TRBD1 (5 bases). The CDR3 is made up of 13 amino acids. Trimming pared 7 bases from V and 5 bases from J, leaving 14 bases between. Germline V gives CDR1 SNHLY, CDR2 FYNNEI. CDR3: CASNGADGETQYF. The CDR3 nucleotides are TGTGCCAGCAATGGGGCAGACGGGGAGACCCAGTACTTC.

The genes are TRBV20-1 and TRBJ2-1; D possibly matches TRBD1 or TRBD2 (5 bases each). This CDR3 spans 16 amino acids. The V gene lost 6 bases and the J gene lost 3 bases, with 21 bases spanning the gap. Germline CDR1 DFQATT, CDR2 SNEGSKA (reference sequence). The CDR3 region has the DNA TGCAGTGCCACCGGGACGTCCATCTGCTACTACAATGAGCAGTTCTTC. Protein: CSATGTSICYYNEQFF.

The sample holds a few counts of this clonotype. This rearrangement joins TRBV5-6 to TRBJ2-7, with 14 bases fitting TRBD2. The DNA end lines up better with TRBJ2-5; the J call may be wrong. Germline V gene lookup returns CDR1 SGHDT and CDR2 YYEEEE. The CDR3 spans 16 residues. CDR3 in amino acids: CASSSRLAGGAQTQYF. CDR3 coding DNA: TGTGCCAGCAGCTCCCGACTAGCGGGAGGGGCGCAGACCCAGTACTTC.

The V gene is TRBV5-5, the J gene TRBJ2-5, with 7 bases fitting TRBD1. This CDR3 comprises 14 residues. V lost 4 bases, J lost 4 bases, and 7 bases stayed unmatched. Germline-derived CDR1 and CDR2 are SGHKS and YYEKEE (reference sequence). CDR3 loop: CASSLRTGLETQYF. The CDR3 DNA sequence: TGTGCCAGCAGCCTCCGGACAGGCCTAGAGACCCAGTACTTC.

The CDR3 spells CSGGTGDNQPQHF. The CDR3 DNA follows: TGCAGCGGCGGGACAGGGGACAATCAGCCCCAGCATTTT. The chain joins TRBV29-1 to TRBJ1-5, with 10 bases fitting TRBD1. Unmatched junction bases numbered 3, after V lost 7 bases and J lost 3 bases. The CDR3 contains 13 residues. Per the germline V gene, CDR1 is SQVTM and CDR2 is ANQGSEA. Variable domain in full (rest from reference TRBV29-1 and TRBJ1-5): SAVISQKPSRDICQRGTSLTIQCQVDSQVTMMFWYRQQPGQSLTLIATANQGSEATYESGFVIDKFPISRPNLTFSTLTVSNMSPEDSSIYLCSGGTGDNQPQHFGDGTRLSIL.

This clonotype occurred a few times. The rearrangement joins TRBV6-6 to TRBJ2-3; D unclear. The CDR3 extends over 10 amino acids. The V gene's germline CDR1 is MNHNY and CDR2 SVGAGI (reference sequence). Trimming shortened V by 10 bases and J by 4 bases, and 6 bases separated the two germline ends. CDR3 region: CATSSDTQYF. The CDR3 DNA sequence: TGTGCCACCTCGTCAGATACGCAGTATTTT.